The 29 T cell receptor beta chains below were found in one sample sequenced in a study of blood T cell repertoires in COVID-19. Assay: immunoSEQ multiplex PCR; the TCRdb copy retains only in-frame clones and omits some. The sample yields fewer than 350,000 clones, more than 75% seen once. Sequenced: peripheral blood. These receptors came from a man aged 40-55 years with active or convalescent COVID-19.

The chain has TRBV11-2 and TRBJ2-7; possible D gene TRBD2, 6 bases. CDR1 is SGHAT and CDR2 is FQNNGV in the germline V gene. V shed 4 bases and J shed 4 bases, with 17 bases lying between them. The length of the CDR3 is 15 residues. The CDR3 nucleotides are TGTGCCAGCAGCTACACACGGACGGGGAGGTACGAGCAGTACTTC. Residues: CASSYTRTGRYEQYF.

V is TRBV5-1 and J is TRBJ2-2; 9 bases fit TRBD1. With V trimmed by 4 bases and J by 7 bases, 2 bases remained unmatched. The V gene's germline CDR1 is SGHRS and CDR2 YFSETQ. There are 13 residues in the CDR3. The chain's CDR3 is CASSTTGGGELFF. Here the CDR3 DNA reads TGCGCCAGCAGCACGACAGGGGGCGGGGAGCTGTTTTTT.

The chain joins TRBV6-5 to TRBJ2-2; 7 bases line up with TRBD1. This CDR3 region has 15 residues. Per germline, CDR1 MNHEY and CDR2 SVGAGI. Trimming removed 6 bases from V and 4 bases from J; junction bases left unmatched: 8. CDR3 sequence: CASRVDRAATGELFF. DNA for the CDR3: TGTGCCAGCAGAGTTGACAGGGCGGCCACCGGGGAGCTGTTTTTT.

V and J are TRBV9 and TRBJ1-2; TRBD1 is a possible D gene (6 bases). Germline values: CDR1 SGDLS, CDR2 YYNGEE. The CDR3 loop spans 13 amino acids. Between the trimmed V and J ends, which lost 4 bases and 8 bases, there was a span of 15 bases. CDR3 nucleotide sequence: TGTGCCAGCAGCTCGACAGGCCTTGGGGGCTACACCTTC. Its protein is CASSSTGLGGYTF.

The V call is TRBV28, the J call TRBJ1-5; a possible D gene is TRBD1 (6 bases). The CDR3 extends over 13 amino acids. Trimming shortened V by 7 bases and J by 7 bases, and 14 bases separated the two germline ends. CDR1 is MDHEN and CDR2 is SYDVKM in the germline V gene. In DNA, the CDR3 is TGTGCCAGCATCTTACAGGGTGGCCAGCCCCAGCATTTT. This codes for CASILQGGQPQHF.

The V and J genes are TRBV5-1 and TRBJ2-2; 7 positions agree with TRBD2. CDR3 size: 16 residues. The junction had 6 bases not matched to a gene; V was cut back by 2 bases and J by 2 bases. Germline assignment: CDR1 SGHRS and CDR2 YFSETQ. The CDR3 region has the DNA TGCGCCAGCAGCTTTTTTTCTAGCGGTAACACCGGGGAGCTGTTTTTT. This codes for CASSFFSSGNTGELFF.

The gene calls are TRBV18 and TRBJ1-6, with a tentative D call TRBD1 (6 bases). The CDR3 is 14 amino acids. V was trimmed by 6 bases and J by 9 bases, leaving 15 bases between them. Germline-derived CDR1 and CDR2 are KGHSH and LQKENI. The CDR3 is CASSYTGQGSPLHF. For the CDR3, the DNA is TGTGCCAGCTCGTATACAGGGCAGGGTTCACCCCTCCACTTT.

The chain has TRBV5-1 and TRBJ2-2; 8 nucleotides line up with TRBD2. CDR1 SGHRS and CDR2 YFSETQ come from the germline V gene. The CDR3 is 16 residues long. Trimming at V came to 4 bases and at J to 1 base, leaving 6 bases not matched to a gene. CDR3 in DNA: TGCGCCAGCAGCAGTCAGAGCGGGGGGAACACCGGGGAGCTGTTTTTT. Protein sequence: CASSSQSGGNTGELFF.

The genes are TRBV6-5 and TRBJ2-1; D is uncertain. Per the germline V gene, CDR1 is MNHEY and CDR2 is SVGAGI. This CDR3 comprises 11 residues. Trimming cost V 11 bases and J 10 bases, with 15 bases left between them. The CDR3 loop reads CAHMGLTEQFF. As DNA, the CDR3 is TGTGCCCATATGGGCCTCACGGAGCAGTTCTTC.

V is TRBV19 and J is TRBJ1-5; D is undetermined. Trimming removed 4 bases from V and 0 bases from J, with 16 bases in between. CDR1 and CDR2 from the germline V gene are LNHDA and SQIVND (reference sequence). The CDR3 length is 17 residues. The CDR3 DNA reads TGTGCCAGTAGTACCCAACGGACTACCGTTAGCAATCAGCCCCAGCATTTT. Protein sequence: CASSTQRTTVSNQPQHF.

The CDR3 bases are TGTGCCAGCAGCTTGGAGCGGGAAAGCTACAATGAGCAGTTCTTC. It codes for CASSLERESYNEQFF. The chain combines TRBV5-4 with TRBJ2-1; TRBD2 matches at 7 bases. V was clipped by 0 bases and J by 3 bases; unmatched bases: 3. Germline V lookup: CDR1 SGHNT, CDR2 YYREEE (reference sequence). The length of the CDR3 is 15 residues.

The rearrangement links TRBV19 to TRBJ1-4, with 7 bases that match TRBD1. The CDR3 loop spans 14 amino acids. Germline V gene lookup returns CDR1 LNHDA and CDR2 SQIVND (reference sequence). Unmatched junction bases numbered 11, after V lost 6 bases and J lost 10 bases. The CDR3 sequence: CASSPGTATGKLFF. In nucleotides, the CDR3 is TGTGCCAGTAGCCCCGGGACAGCGACGGGAAAACTGTTTTTT. The whole variable domain, filled in from reference TRBV19 and TRBJ1-4, reads DGGITQSPKYLFRKEGQNVTLSCEQNLNHDAMYWYRQDPGQGLRLIYYSQIVNDFQKGDIAEGYSVSREKKESFPLTVTSAQKNPTAFYLCASSPGTATGKLFFGSGTQLSVL.

This clone was seen a single time. At one boundary the junction diverges from the germline segment, which might be a read error. V is TRBV6-1 and J is TRBJ2-1, with 7 bases fitting TRBD2. The CDR3 has 14 amino acids. Germline V CDR1 and CDR2: MNHNS, SASEGT. For the CDR3, the DNA is TGTGCCAGCATTGAAGCGGGACTTCAGAATGAGCAGTTCTTC. Translating it yields CASIEAGLQNEQFF.

This clone was found once. The rearrangement links TRBV12-5 to TRBJ1-5; D unresolved. The germline V gene encodes CDR1 LGHNT and CDR2 FRNRAP. The CDR3 has 14 residues. V lost 1 base and J lost 5, with 9 bases in between. The CDR3 is CASGLAIPHQPQHF. Written as DNA, the CDR3 is TGTGCTAGTGGTTTGGCTATTCCCCATCAGCCCCAGCATTTT.

The J gene is TRBJ2-2, the V gene TRBV7-3; 11 nucleotides line up with TRBD1. This CDR3 spans 15 amino acids. J was trimmed by 6 bases and V by 6 bases; bases with no gene match: 6. Germline-derived CDR1 and CDR2 are SGHTA and FQGTGA. The CDR3, as DNA: TGTGCCAGCAGGTCCTCGGGACAGGGGGCCGGGGAGCTGTTTTTT. Protein: CASRSSGQGAGELFF.

In its sample, this clone was seen once. The J gene is TRBJ2-3, the V gene TRBV6-1; D is perhaps TRBD2 (6 bases). With 3 bases removed from V and 8 bases from J, the gap between germline ends came to 12 bases. This CDR3 region has 13 residues. Germline values: CDR1 MNHNS, CDR2 SASEGT. CDR3 sequence: CASSEGGEGTQYF. The CDR3 DNA reads as TGTGCCAGCAGTGAGGGGGGTGAGGGTACGCAGTATTTT.

V is TRBV7-8 and J is TRBJ2-2, with D perhaps TRBD1 (6 bases). The V end was cut by 6 bases, the J end by 0 bases, with 8 bases between. Per the germline V gene, CDR1 is SGHVS and CDR2 is FQNEAQ. This CDR3 is 14 amino acids long. Written as DNA, the CDR3 is TGTGCCAGCAGGCGGACAGCGAACACCGGGGAGCTGTTTTTT. Translating it yields CASRRTANTGELFF.

V and J are TRBV7-9 and TRBJ2-1, with TRBD1 as a possible D gene (5 bases). CDR3 length: 15 amino acids. Deletions cut 1 base from V and 4 bases from J, with 11 bases between. Germline CDR1 is SEHNR and CDR2 is FQNEAQ (reference sequence). The CDR3 sequence is CASSLGWGHYNEQFF. The CDR3 DNA reads as TGTGCCAGCAGCTTAGGTTGGGGCCATTACAATGAGCAGTTCTTC.

This chain links TRBV4-2 with TRBJ2-2; D is perhaps TRBD2 (6 bases). The CDR3 covers 16 residues. V shed 4 bases and J shed 1 base, with 13 bases lying between them. Germline lookup yields CDR1 LGHNA and CDR2 YNFKEQ. The CDR3 loop reads CASSPYAGMNTGELFF. For the CDR3, the DNA is TGTGCCAGCAGCCCCTATGCGGGGATGAACACCGGGGAGCTGTTTTTT.

This clone was observed a single time. The chain combines TRBV12-5 with TRBJ2-3; TRBD2 matches at 9 bases. This CDR3 has 14 residues. V dropped 9 bases and J dropped 6; count of bases not matched to a gene: 10. Germline loops: CDR1 LGHNT, CDR2 FRNRAP. CDR3 amino acids: CASGAMSGRDTQYF. The CDR3 nucleotides read TGTGCTAGCGGGGCGATGAGCGGGAGGGATACGCAGTATTTT.

This clone has a handful of counts. This chain links TRBV24-1 with TRBJ2-1, with D possibly TRBD1 on 6 matching bases. The CDR3 extends over 19 amino acids. Germline V gene sequence: CDR1 KGHDR, CDR2 SFDVKD. V lost 1 base, J lost 4 bases, and 22 bases lay in between. The CDR3: CATSDFDRVRTALYNEQFF. CDR3 in DNA: TGTGCCACCAGTGATTTCGATAGGGTGAGGACAGCCTTATACAATGAGCAGTTCTTC.

The CDR3 nucleotides are TGTGCCAGCAGTGAAACCGGGGACACTGAAGCTTTCTTT. It encodes CASSETGDTEAFF. This rearrangement joins TRBV2 to TRBJ1-1; no clear D gene. Trimming took off 2 bases at V and 3 bases at J, with 7 bases between the two ends. CDR3 length: 13 residues. Germline assignment: CDR1 SNHLY and CDR2 FYNNEI.

This sequence joins TRBV19 and TRBJ2-5, with D tentatively TRBD2 (6 bases). The CDR3 is 13 amino acids. Germline loops: CDR1 LNHDA, CDR2 SQIVND (reference sequence). Trimming pared 3 bases from V and 5 bases from J, leaving 10 bases between. The chain's CDR3 is CASSIGAGETQYF. The CDR3 bases are TGTGCCAGTAGTATCGGGGCGGGGGAGACCCAGTACTTC. The full variable domain, with the rest looked up from reference TRBV19 and TRBJ2-5, is DGGITQSPKYLFRKEGQNVTLSCEQNLNHDAMYWYRQDPGQGLRLIYYSQIVNDFQKGDIAEGYSVSREKKESFPLTVTSAQKNPTAFYLCASSIGAGETQYFGPGTRLLVL.

The CDR3 DNA reads TGTGCCAGCAGCGCTACTAGGTTGACCGGGGAGCTGTTTTTT. Its translation: CASSATRLTGELFF. The chain joins TRBV9 to TRBJ2-2, with a possible D match to TRBD2 (5 bases). Germline CDR1 reads SGDLS; CDR2 reads YYNGEE. This CDR3 is 14 amino acids long. V lost 3 bases and J 5 bases, leaving 11 bases between the germline ends. The full variable domain, its missing parts supplied by reference TRBV9 and TRBJ2-2, is DSGVTQTPKHLITATGQRVTLRCSPRSGDLSVYWYQQSLDQGLQFLIQYYNGEERAKGNILERFSAQQFPDLHSELNLSSLELGDSALYFCASSATRLTGELFFGEGSRLTVL.

This clone came up once. V and J are TRBV18 and TRBJ1-2; tentatively, D is TRBD1 (6 bases). Deletions cut 6 bases from V and 4 bases from J, with 18 bases between. The CDR3 has 15 residues. The germline CDR1 and CDR2 sequences are KGHSH and LQKENI. Written as DNA, the CDR3 is TGTGCCAGCTCCCCCGGGCAGGGGCCCAGCTATGGCTACACCTTC. It yields the protein CASSPGQGPSYGYTF.

This clone was observed a handful of times. V is TRBV2 and J is TRBJ2-3; D gene ambiguous. The CDR3 covers 16 residues. The germline V gene encodes CDR1 SNHLY and CDR2 FYNNEI. Trimming cost V 6 bases and J 3 bases, with 19 bases left between them. The CDR3 sequence is CASRLGRSSSTDTQYF. The CDR3 DNA reads TGTGCCAGCAGACTGGGCCGTTCAAGTAGTACAGATACGCAGTATTTT.

V usage is TRBV29-1 and J usage is TRBJ2-7; no definite D call. The germline V gene has CDR1 SQVTM and CDR2 ANQGSEA. V lost 5 bases, J lost 6 bases, and 17 bases lay in between. This CDR3 spans 13 amino acids. CDR3 sequence: CSVLSEDGLEQYF. DNA of the CDR3: TGCAGCGTTCTTTCCGAGGATGGCCTCGAGCAGTACTTC.

This clone was recorded once. The CDR3 reads CASSVGGRITGELFF. In DNA form, the CDR3 reads TGTGCCAGCAGCGTAGGGGGCAGGATTACCGGGGAGCTGTTTTTT. The chain joins TRBV9 to TRBJ2-2; maybe TRBD1 (5 bases). V shed 0 bases and J shed 5 bases, with 11 bases lying between them. The CDR3 covers 15 residues. The V gene's germline CDR1 is SGDLS and CDR2 YYNGEE.

The V and J genes are TRBV21-1 and TRBJ2-3; the DNA was not compared with TRBD1, the D call given in the table. TRBV21-1 is a documented pseudogene. This CDR3 is built from 19 residues. CDR3 sequence reads: CASSKVAPGYRESTDTQYF. CDR3 coding DNA: TGTGCCAGCAGCAAAGTCGCACCGGGATACAGGGAGAGCACAGATACGCAGTATTTT.